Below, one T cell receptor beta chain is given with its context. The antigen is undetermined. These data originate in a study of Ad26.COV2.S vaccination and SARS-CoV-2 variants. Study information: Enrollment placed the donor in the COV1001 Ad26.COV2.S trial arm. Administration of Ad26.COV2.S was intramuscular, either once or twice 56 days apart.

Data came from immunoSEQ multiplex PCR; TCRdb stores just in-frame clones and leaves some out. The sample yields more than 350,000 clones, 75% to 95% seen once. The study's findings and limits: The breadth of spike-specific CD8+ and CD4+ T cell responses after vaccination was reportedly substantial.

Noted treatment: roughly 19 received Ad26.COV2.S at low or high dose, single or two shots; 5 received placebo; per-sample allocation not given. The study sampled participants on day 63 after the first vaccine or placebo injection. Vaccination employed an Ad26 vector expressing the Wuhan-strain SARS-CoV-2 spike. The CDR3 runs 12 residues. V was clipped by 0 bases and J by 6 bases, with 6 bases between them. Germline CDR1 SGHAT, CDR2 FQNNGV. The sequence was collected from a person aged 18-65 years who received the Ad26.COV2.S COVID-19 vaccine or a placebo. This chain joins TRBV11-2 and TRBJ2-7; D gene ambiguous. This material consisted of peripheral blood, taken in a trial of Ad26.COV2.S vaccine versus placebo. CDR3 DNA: TGTGCCAGCAGCTTAGATCGTCCCGAGCAGTACTTC. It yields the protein CASSLDRPEQYF.